These 2 T cell receptor beta chains share one sample of origin, sequenced in a study of T-cell memory formation after mild COVID-19. A single record per CDR3 protein comes from TCRdb applying MiXCR to the 5' RACE reads. The profile shows under 700,000 distinct CDR3 sequences, roughly 20% of them singletons. Input material: PBMCs or a T cell subset sorted from them (not recorded which). The receptors were sampled from an adult woman who had mild COVID-19 (a few samples of this study predate the infection). Cell type and time point are not known.

CDR3 sequence reads: CASSITSGNTDTQYF. As DNA, the CDR3 is TGTGCCAGCAGCATCACTAGCGGGAACACAGATACGCAGTATTTT. The chain uses TRBV7-9 and TRBJ2-3; 10 bases agree with TRBD2. Trimming at V came to 5 bases and at J to 2 bases, leaving 4 bases not matched to a gene. Per germline, CDR1 SEHNR and CDR2 FQNEAQ (reference sequence). This CDR3 region has 15 residues.

This clonotype turned up a few times. The J gene is TRBJ2-1, the V gene TRBV5-1; 7 nucleotides line up with TRBD1. Germline values: CDR1 SGHRS, CDR2 YFSETQ. The CDR3 is made up of 17 amino acids. The ends lost 4 bases at V and 8 bases at J; junction bases unmatched: 18. The CDR3 here is CASSLGERGPFNDEQFF. DNA for the CDR3: TGCGCCAGCAGCCTTGGTGAGAGGGGGCCGTTTAACGATGAGCAGTTCTTC.